This TCR beta chain stems from a study of PD-1 blockade in classical Hodgkin lymphoma. General study points: Baseline diversity was lower in partial responders and progressors than complete responders. TCR diversity at baseline was reported to be reduced in newly diagnosed patients relative to healthy donors.

Assay: immunoSEQ multiplex PCR; the TCRdb copy retains only in-frame clones and omits some. The table records tens of thousands of clones, roughly three quarters of them present only once. The CDR3 contains 14 residues. Germline V gene sequence: CDR1 SNHLY, CDR2 FYNNEI. After removal of 4 bases from V and 4 bases from J, the junction contained 6 bases not matched to a gene. Time point denoted: cycle 4 day 1 (C4D1), after less than 7 weeks of nivolumab. Relapse was seen in all patients after autologous stem cell transplantation, and brentuximab vedotin exposure was variable. With respect to this clone: Its target is unknown.

The sample in question was peripheral blood mononuclear cells (PBMCs), obtained before the fourth cycle of nivolumab. This sequence was found in a human donor with classical Hodgkin lymphoma. The V and J genes are TRBV2 and TRBJ2-5, with 7 bases identical to TRBD2. This CDR3 is CASSGSGGAETQYF. The CDR3, as DNA: TGTGCCAGCAGTGGCTCGGGGGGAGCAGAGACCCAGTACTTC.